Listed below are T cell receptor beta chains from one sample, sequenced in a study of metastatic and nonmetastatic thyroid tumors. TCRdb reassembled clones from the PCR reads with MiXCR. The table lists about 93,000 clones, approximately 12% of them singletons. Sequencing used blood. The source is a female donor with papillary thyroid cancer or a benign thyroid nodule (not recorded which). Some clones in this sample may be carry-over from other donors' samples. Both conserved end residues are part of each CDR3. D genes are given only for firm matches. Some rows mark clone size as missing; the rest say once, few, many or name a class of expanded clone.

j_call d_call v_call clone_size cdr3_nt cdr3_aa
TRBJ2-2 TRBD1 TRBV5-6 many TGTGCCAGCAGCTTGGGGACAGGGATCGGGGAGCTGTTTTTT CASSLGTGIGELFF
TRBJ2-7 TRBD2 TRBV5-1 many TGCGCCAGCAGCTTACCACATAGCGGGAGGCTCCGATACGAGCAGTACTTC CASSLPHSGRLRYEQYF
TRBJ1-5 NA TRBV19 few TGTGCCAGTACCTCGTGGGCCGGCGAGCCCCAGCATTTT CASTSWAGEPQHF
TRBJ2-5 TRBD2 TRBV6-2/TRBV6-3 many TGTGCCAGCAGCCCATTACCGACTAGCGGGAGGGCCGGGGAGACCCAGTACTTC CASSPLPTSGRAGETQYF
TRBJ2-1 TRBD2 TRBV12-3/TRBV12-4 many TGTGCCAGCAGTTTCGGTCGAACTAGCGGGCGATACAATGAGCAGTTCTTC CASSFGRTSGRYNEQFF
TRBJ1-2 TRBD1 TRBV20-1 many TGCAGTGCTAGGACAGGGAACTATGGCTACACCTTC CSARTGNYGYTF
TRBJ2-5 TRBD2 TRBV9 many TGTGCCAGCAGCGTAGATCCTAGCGGGATGGGTGAGACCCAGTACTTC CASSVDPSGMGETQYF
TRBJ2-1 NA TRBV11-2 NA TGTGCCAGCATCCGGTTGTTAAGCTCCTACAATGAGCAGTTCTTC CASIRLLSSYNEQFF
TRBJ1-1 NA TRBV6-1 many TGTGCCTCCTCGACAGGCGTCAACACTGAAGCTTTCTTT CASSTGVNTEAFF
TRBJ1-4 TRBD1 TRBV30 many TGTGCCTGGGCTTCGGGACAGGGAGAGAGAGAAAAACTGTTTTTT CAWASGQGEREKLFF
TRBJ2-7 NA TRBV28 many TGTGCCAGCACGGGCGGGACCTCCTACGAGCAGTACTTC CASTGGTSYEQYF
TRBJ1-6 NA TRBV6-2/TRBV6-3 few TGTGCCAGCATCGGACCGTCCTATAATTCACCCCTCCACTTT CASIGPSYNSPLHF
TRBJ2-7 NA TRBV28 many TGTGCCAGCATAGTATTAAGATACGAGCAGTACTTC CASIVLRYEQYF
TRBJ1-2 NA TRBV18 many TGTGCCAGCTCACCAAAGACGGGCTATGGCTACACCTTC CASSPKTGYGYTF
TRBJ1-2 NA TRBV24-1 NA TGTGCCACCAATGATTACACCCCCAACTATGGCTACACCTTC CATNDYTPNYGYTF
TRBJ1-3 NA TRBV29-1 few TGCAGCGTGGGGTTGGGTAACACCATATATTTT CSVGLGNTIYF
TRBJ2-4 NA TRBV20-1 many TGCAGTGCTAGTGGGGGCGGGAGCAAGGGGTATGCCAAAAACATTCAGTACTTC CSASGGGSKGYAKNIQYF
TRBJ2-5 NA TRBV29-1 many TGCAGCGTTGCCGTACTGGCCGTTTCCGGGGAGACCCAGTACTTC CSVAVLAVSGETQYF
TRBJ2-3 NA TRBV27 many TGTGCCAGCAGTCGGATTTACACAGATACGCAGTATTTT CASSRIYTDTQYF
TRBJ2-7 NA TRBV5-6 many TGTGCCAGCAGCTTGCAGCCCGGGTACCAACCCTACGAGCAGTACTTC CASSLQPGYQPYEQYF
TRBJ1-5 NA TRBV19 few TGTGCCAGTAGTATCTGGGACGGTCACCAGCCCCAGCATTTT CASSIWDGHQPQHF
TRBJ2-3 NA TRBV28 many TGTGCCAGCAAGGAGGGGAGGAGGGCAGATACGCAGTATTTT CASKEGRRADTQYF
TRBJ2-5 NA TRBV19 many TGTGCCAGTAGTATAGGGGGACGGTGGCGGGGACAAGAGACCCAGTACTTC CASSIGGRWRGQETQYF
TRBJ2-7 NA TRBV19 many TGTGCCAGTAGTATAGTCACAGGCACGGGGGAGCAGTACTTC CASSIVTGTGEQYF
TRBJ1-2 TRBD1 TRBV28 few TGTGCCAGCAGTTTAAGTGGACAGGGGGAGTATGGCTACACCTTC CASSLSGQGEYGYTF
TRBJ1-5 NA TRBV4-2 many TGTGCCAGCAGCCAAGAGGTCACAGAGGCGCCGCCCCAGCATTTT CASSQEVTEAPPQHF
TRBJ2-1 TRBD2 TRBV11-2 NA TGTGCCAGCAGCGCTAGCGGGATCAATGAGCAGTTCTTC CASSASGINEQFF
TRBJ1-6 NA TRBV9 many TGTGCCAGCAGCGTAGGCCAGGGCTACAATTCACCCCTCCACTTT CASSVGQGYNSPLHF
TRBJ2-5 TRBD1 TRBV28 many TGTGCCAGCAGTGTAGGGGGCCCAGAGACCCAGTACTTC CASSVGGPETQYF
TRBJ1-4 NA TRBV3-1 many TGTGCCAGCAGTCAAGCGACACGCGCCCTGAGGGGTGAAAAACTGTTTTTT CASSQATRALRGEKLFF
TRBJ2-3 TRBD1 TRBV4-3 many TGCGCCAGCAGCCAAGACGGGACAGGGTTTACAGATACGCAGTATTTT CASSQDGTGFTDTQYF
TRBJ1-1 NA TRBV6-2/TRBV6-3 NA TGTGCCAGCAGTTACTCTGTAAGAAACACTGAAGCTTTCTTT CASSYSVRNTEAFF
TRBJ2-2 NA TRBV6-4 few TGTGCCAGCATTGAAAACATGGGGAGGACCGGGGAGCTGTTTTTT CASIENMGRTGELFF
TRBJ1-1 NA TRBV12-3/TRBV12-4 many TGTGCCAGCAGTTTCGCGGATCTCCTGAACACTGAAGCTTTCTTT CASSFADLLNTEAFF
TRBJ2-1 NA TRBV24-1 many TGTGCCACCAGTGAGGCCAATGAGCAGTTCTTC CATSEANEQFF
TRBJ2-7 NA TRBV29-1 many TGCAGCGTTGTGGCCGACACGTTGAACGAGCAGTACTTC CSVVADTLNEQYF
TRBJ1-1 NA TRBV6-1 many TGTGCCAGCAGACCCGCGGGGGGAAACACTGAAGCTTTCTTT CASRPAGGNTEAFF
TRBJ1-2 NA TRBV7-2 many TGTGCCAGCAGCTTATCCCTCCAGGGTAGGGGCTACACCTTC CASSLSLQGRGYTF